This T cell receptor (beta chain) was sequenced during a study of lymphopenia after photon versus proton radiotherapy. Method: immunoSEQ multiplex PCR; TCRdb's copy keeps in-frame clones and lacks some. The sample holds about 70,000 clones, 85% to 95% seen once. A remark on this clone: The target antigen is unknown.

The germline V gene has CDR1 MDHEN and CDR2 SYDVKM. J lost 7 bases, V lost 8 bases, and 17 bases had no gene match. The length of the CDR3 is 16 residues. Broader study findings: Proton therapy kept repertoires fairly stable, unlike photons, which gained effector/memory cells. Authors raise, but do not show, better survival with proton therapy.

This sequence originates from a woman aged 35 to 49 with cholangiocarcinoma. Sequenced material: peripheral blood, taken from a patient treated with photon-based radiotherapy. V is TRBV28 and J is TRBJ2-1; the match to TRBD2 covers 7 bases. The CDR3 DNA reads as TGTGCCAGCCCTCCCGTTCGGGCGGGAGTAGAAAATGAGCAGTTCTTC. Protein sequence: CASPPVRAGVENEQFF.